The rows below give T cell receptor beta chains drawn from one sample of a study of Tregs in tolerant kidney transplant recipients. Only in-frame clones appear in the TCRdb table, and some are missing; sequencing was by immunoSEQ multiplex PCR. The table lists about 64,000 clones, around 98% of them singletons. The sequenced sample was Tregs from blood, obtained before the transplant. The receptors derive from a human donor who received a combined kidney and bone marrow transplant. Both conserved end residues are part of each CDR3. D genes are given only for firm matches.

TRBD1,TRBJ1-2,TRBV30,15,CAWTTGTGSHYGYTF
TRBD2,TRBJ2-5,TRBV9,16,CASSAVLAGGPETQYF
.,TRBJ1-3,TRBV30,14,CAWLDSSSGNTIYF
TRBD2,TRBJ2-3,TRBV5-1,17,CASSSPLAGAYTDTQYF
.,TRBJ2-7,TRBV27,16,CASSPLFGESGYEQYF
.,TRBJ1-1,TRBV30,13,CAWSSGRNTEAFF
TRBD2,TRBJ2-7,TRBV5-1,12,CASSSGSFEQYF
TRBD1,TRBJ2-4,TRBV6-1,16,CASSARGQRAKNIQYF
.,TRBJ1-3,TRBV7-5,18,CVRSSNHSARDSGNTIYF
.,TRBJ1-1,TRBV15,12,CATSRAGSEAFF
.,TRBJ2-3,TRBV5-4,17,CASRLGSGVGVTDTQYF
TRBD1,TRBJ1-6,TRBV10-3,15,CAISDGQGGNSPLHF
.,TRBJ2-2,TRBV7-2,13,CASSLRNTGELFF
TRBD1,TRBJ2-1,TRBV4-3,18,CASSQAPSRTGGYNEQFF
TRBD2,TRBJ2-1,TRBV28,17,CASSLGGLASSYNEQFF
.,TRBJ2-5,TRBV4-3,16,CASSQVGSRGWETQYF
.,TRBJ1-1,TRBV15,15,CATSRGMEWNTEAFF
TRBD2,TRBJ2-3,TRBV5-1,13,CASSREGTDTQYF
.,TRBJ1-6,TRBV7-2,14,CASSSAGASSPLHF
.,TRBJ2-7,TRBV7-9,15,CASSFPRGTSYEQYF
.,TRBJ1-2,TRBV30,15,CAWSVMGASFYGYTF
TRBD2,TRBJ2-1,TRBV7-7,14,CASSKAGTSGEQFF
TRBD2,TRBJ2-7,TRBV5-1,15,CASSLVRGGTYEQYF
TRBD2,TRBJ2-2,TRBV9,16,CASSVVGTSDTGELFF
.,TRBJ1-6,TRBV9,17,CASSVGAGSSYNSPLHF
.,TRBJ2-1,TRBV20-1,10,CSALYNEQFF
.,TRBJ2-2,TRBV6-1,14,CASSEVDITGELFF
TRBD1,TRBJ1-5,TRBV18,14,CASSPQGAEQPQHF
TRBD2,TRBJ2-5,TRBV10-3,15,CAISGGVRDQETQYF
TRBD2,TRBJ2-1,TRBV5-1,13,CASSLAAGVEVLF
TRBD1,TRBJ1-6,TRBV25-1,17,CASSEGFRQGESSPLHF
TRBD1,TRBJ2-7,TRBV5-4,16,CASSLGIGTGVYEQYF
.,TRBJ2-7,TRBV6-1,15,CASKGGASEAYEQYF
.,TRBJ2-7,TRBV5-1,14,CASSLDSELHEQYF
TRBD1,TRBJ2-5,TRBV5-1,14,CASRAVTGAETQYF
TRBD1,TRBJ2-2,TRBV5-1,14,CASTPRQGTGELFF
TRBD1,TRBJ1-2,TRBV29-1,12,CSVTGTGYGYTF
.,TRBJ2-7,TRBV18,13,CASSPRQNYEQYF
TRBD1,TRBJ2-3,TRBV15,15,CATRSDRGFTDTQYF
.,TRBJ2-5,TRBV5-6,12,CASSLPGETQYF
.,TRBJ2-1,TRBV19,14,CASSTGLHYNEQFF
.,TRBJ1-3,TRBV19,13,CASSSFSGNTIYF
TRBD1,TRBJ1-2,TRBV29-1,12,CSVYDRDYGYTF
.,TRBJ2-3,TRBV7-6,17,CASSQLRSYPGTDTQYF
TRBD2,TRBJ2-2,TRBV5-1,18,CASSRFYGLAGGAGELFF
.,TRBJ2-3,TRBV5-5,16,CASSLFRGRLTDTQYF
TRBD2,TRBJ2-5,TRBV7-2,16,CASSLVGGGALETQYF
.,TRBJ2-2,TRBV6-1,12,CASGQNTGELFF
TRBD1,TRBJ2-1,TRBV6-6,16,CASSYEGAASYNEQFF
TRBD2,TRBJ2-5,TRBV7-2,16,CASRPLLAGVRETQYF
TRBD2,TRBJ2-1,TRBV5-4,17,CASSHGKTSGFNNEQFF
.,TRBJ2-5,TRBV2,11,CASRKEETQYF
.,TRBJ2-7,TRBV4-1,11,CASSSRDEQYF
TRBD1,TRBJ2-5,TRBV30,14,CAWRMPGGAGTQYF
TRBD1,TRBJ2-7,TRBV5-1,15,CASSSGTAYSYEQYF
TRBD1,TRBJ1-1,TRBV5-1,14,CASSLPTGSGEAFF